Listed here are 8 T cell receptor beta chains from one sample, sequenced in a study of sequential checkpoint blockade in melanoma. Stated treatment: randomized to nivolumab then ipilimumab (arm A) or the reverse (arm B). TCRdb's copy holds only in-frame clones and misses some; the assay was immunoSEQ multiplex PCR. Of roughly 5,000 clones in the sample, about three fifths are singletons; the top ten hold roughly two fifths. The sequencing used CD8+ T cells sorted from blood (inferred from file names), collected from a patient given nivolumab and ipilimumab in sequence. The source is a human donor with melanoma.

The J gene is TRBJ2-5, the V gene TRBV19; TRBD1 matches 8 bases. The closer fit of TRBJ2-7 to the DNA end suggests the J call may be wrong. CDR3 size: 14 residues. Germline V gene lookup returns CDR1 LNHDA and CDR2 SQIVND (reference sequence). CDR3 DNA: TGTGCCAGTAGTCCCGGGACAGGTCTCTACGAGCAGTACTTC. Translation: CASSPGTGLYEQYF.

This clone was seen more than once but under ten times. The V and J genes are TRBV5-3 and TRBJ1-1, with TRBD1 as a possible D gene (5 bases). TRBV5-3 is placed among ORFs of uncertain function. Trimming shortened V by 8 bases and J by 4 bases, and 12 bases separated the two germline ends. This CDR3 region has 12 residues. This CDR3 reads CASSQGSTEAFF. Here the CDR3 DNA reads TGTGCCAGCAGCCAGGGCAGCACTGAAGCTTTCTTT.

The genes are TRBV7-2 and TRBJ2-3; D is possibly TRBD1 (5 bases). Germline V gene lookup returns CDR1 SGHTA and CDR2 FQGNSA. The CDR3 spans 17 residues. Trimming removed 2 bases at V and 2 bases at J, with 17 bases between. The CDR3 DNA sequence: TGTGCCAGCAGCTTACCGGCAGGGATAGGGGACACAGATACGCAGTATTTT. Protein sequence: CASSLPAGIGDTDTQYF.

The chain joins TRBV5-4 to TRBJ1-4; D might be TRBD1 (6 bases). V lost 5 bases, J lost 0 bases, and 11 bases lay in between. The CDR3 is 15 amino acids. The germline V gene has CDR1 SGHNT and CDR2 YYREEE (reference sequence). This CDR3 reads CASRPGDATNEKLFF. The CDR3 DNA reads TGTGCCAGCAGACCAGGGGATGCAACTAATGAAAAACTGTTTTTT.

This clone appeared once. The rearrangement links TRBV30 to TRBJ1-1; D gene ambiguous. This CDR3 contains 12 residues. Germline CDR1 GTSNPN, CDR2 SVGIG (reference sequence). V gave up 4 bases and J gave up 6 bases, with 12 bases separating them. CDR3 in DNA: TGTGCCTGGACTCCAGAGAGCGCTGAAGCTTTCTTT. Amino acids: CAWTPESAEAFF.

This clone is medium-sized (0.01 to 0.1%) within its sample. Within the sample, other DNA sequences also encode this same CDR3. V is TRBV5-6 and J is TRBJ2-5; D perhaps matches TRBD1 (6 bases). This CDR3 region has 14 residues. Germline V gene sequence: CDR1 SGHDT, CDR2 YYEEEE. Between the trimmed V and J ends, which lost 0 bases and 5 bases, there was a span of 11 bases. Here the CDR3 reads CASSLGRGYETQYF. For the CDR3, the DNA is TGTGCCAGCAGCTTGGGTAGGGGGTACGAGACCCAGTACTTC.

This chain connects TRBV4-3 to TRBJ1-2, with a tentative D call TRBD1 (5 bases). The V end was cut by 1 base, the J end by 2 bases, with 11 bases between. Germline assignment: CDR1 LGHNA and CDR2 YSLEER. The CDR3 length is 15 residues. The CDR3 loop is CASSQANKGNYGYTF. CDR3 nucleotides: TGCGCCAGCAGCCAAGCTAACAAGGGGAACTATGGCTACACCTTC.

The chain couples TRBV7-9 to TRBJ2-3; 12 bases map to TRBD2. The CDR3 runs 16 residues. Unmatched junction bases numbered 4, after V lost 5 bases and J lost 1 base. CDR1 and CDR2 from the germline V gene are SEHNR and FQNEAQ (reference sequence). The CDR3 DNA sequence: TGTGCCAGCAGCCTCCGGACTAGCGGGGGCACAGATACGCAGTATTTT. It specifies CASSLRTSGGTDTQYF.